This entry describes one TCR beta chain. What it binds is not known. The record originates from a study of high-grade serous ovarian cancer treatment subgroups. Study results and limitations: Different patients shared almost no repertoire; same-patient tumors shared roughly 0.11 to 0.85.

The germline V gene has CDR1 WNHNN and CDR2 SYGVQD (reference sequence). The CDR3 extends over 13 amino acids. Trimming stripped 6 bases from V and 2 bases from J, with 10 bases between. Here immunoSEQ multiplex PCR was the method, and the copy in TCRdb shows in-frame clones only, minus some. The table shows about 9,000 clones, with about 70% occurring only once. Tumor samples were obtained before definitive surgery or chemotherapy. Sample: tumor tissue. The receptor comes from a human donor with high-grade serous ovarian cancer. The rearrangement joins TRBV10-1 to TRBJ1-2; D unclear. In DNA, the CDR3 is TGCGCCAGCAGCGCCGACAACAACTATGGCTACACCTTC. Protein: CASSADNNYGYTF.